The clone carrying this T cell receptor (beta chain) was seen only once. Deletions cut 6 bases from V and 2 bases from J, with 8 bases between. This CDR3 region has 12 residues. Germline CDR1 is MNHNY and CDR2 is SVGAGI (reference sequence). The data belong to a study of blood T cell repertoires in COVID-19. Study-level background: Sources were T cells, B-cell-depleted T cells, or PBMCs; the material itself was cDNA or gDNA.

Only in-frame clones appear in the TCRdb table, and some are missing; sequencing was by immunoSEQ multiplex PCR. The repertoire holds hundreds of thousands of clones, about 87% seen once, with 1.5% to 2% in the top ten. The receptor's source is a woman in her forties or fifties who had recovered from COVID-19. The material sequenced was PBMCs or T cells enriched from blood (not recorded which). The chain employs TRBV6-6 and TRBJ2-7, with D unclear. CDR3 coding DNA: TGTGCCAGCAGGTTTAGTACCTACGAGCAGTACTTC. It yields the protein CASRFSTYEQYF.